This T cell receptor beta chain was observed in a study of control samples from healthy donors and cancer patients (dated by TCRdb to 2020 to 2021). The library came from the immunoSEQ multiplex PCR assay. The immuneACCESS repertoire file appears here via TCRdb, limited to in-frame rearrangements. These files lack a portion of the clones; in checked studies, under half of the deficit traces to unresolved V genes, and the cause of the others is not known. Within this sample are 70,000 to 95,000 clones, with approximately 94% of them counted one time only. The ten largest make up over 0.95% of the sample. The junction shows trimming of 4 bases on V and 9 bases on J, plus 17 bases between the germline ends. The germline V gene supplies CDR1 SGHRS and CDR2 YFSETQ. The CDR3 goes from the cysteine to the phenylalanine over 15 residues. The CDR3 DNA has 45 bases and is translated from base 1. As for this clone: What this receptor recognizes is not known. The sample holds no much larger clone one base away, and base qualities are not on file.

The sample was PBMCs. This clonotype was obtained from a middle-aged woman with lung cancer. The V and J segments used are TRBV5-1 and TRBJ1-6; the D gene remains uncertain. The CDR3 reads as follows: CASSPSGEKGSPLHF. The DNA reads TGCGCCAGCAGCCCGTCTGGGGAGAAGGGTTCACCCCTCCACTTT.